Below are 13 T cell receptor beta chains sequenced from a single sample in a study of glioma-infiltrating T cells after dendritic cell vaccination. Measured with immunoSEQ multiplex PCR; TCRdb has only the in-frame clones, and not every one. The sample carries 90,000 to 100,000 clones, around 80% recorded once. The sequencing used blood, collected before dendritic cell vaccination. These receptors were obtained from a human donor with glioblastoma.

The sample holds a few counts of this clone. The chain carries TRBV5-5 and TRBJ1-5; TRBD1 might be the D (6 bases). With 1 base removed from V and 2 bases from J, the gap between germline ends came to 7 bases. The CDR3 is 14 residues long. Germline values: CDR1 SGHKS, CDR2 YYEKEE (reference sequence). The CDR3 DNA reads as TGTGCCAGCAGCTTGCCAGGGGGCAATCAGCCCCAGCATTTT. Residues: CASSLPGGNQPQHF.

The chain couples TRBV5-1 to TRBJ2-1; D is uncertain. The CDR3 covers 14 residues. The V and J ends lost 2 bases and 5 bases respectively, with 11 bases between them. The V gene's germline CDR1 is SGHRS and CDR2 YFSETQ. In nucleotides, the CDR3 is TGCGCCAGCAGCTTAACGGGTTGGAACAATGAGCAGTTCTTC. Its protein is CASSLTGWNNEQFF.

The chain carries TRBV27 and TRBJ2-7; the match to TRBD1 covers 12 bases. The germline V gene encodes CDR1 MNHEY and CDR2 SMNVEV (reference sequence). Trimming removed 6 bases from V and 7 bases from J; junction bases left unmatched: 10. This CDR3 has 15 residues. The CDR3 coding sequence is TGTGCCAGCAGGGGAGGGACAGGGGGCGCGGAGGAGCAGTACTTC. This codes for CASRGGTGGAEEQYF.

This chain links TRBV6-5 with TRBJ1-1; the D gene is possibly TRBD1 (5 bases). Germline loops: CDR1 MNHEY, CDR2 SVGAGI. The CDR3 consists of 12 residues. V gave up 8 bases and J gave up 7 bases, with 14 bases separating them. In nucleotides, the CDR3 is TGTGCCAGCGGGGGACTGAGCCGTGAAGCTTTCTTT. Its protein is CASGGLSREAFF.

The chain is built from TRBV6-1 and TRBJ1-2, with D possibly matching TRBD1 (5 bases). CDR3 length: 14 amino acids. V shed 10 bases and J shed 2 bases, with 17 bases lying between them. CDR1 MNHNS and CDR2 SASEGT come from the germline V gene. For the CDR3, the DNA is TGTGCCATCCTAGGGGTAAGGGGCAACTATGGCTACACCTTC. This sequence encodes CAILGVRGNYGYTF.

The chain is built from TRBV6-5 and TRBJ2-2; D may be TRBD1 (6 bases). Germline V CDR1 and CDR2: MNHEY, SVGAGI. Trimming pared 0 bases from V and 4 bases from J, leaving 9 bases between. The CDR3 spans 15 residues. The CDR3 here is CASSYSRDTTGELFF. CDR3 DNA: TGTGCCAGCAGTTACTCTAGGGACACCACCGGGGAGCTGTTTTTT.

This clone was recorded at least ten times. The chain uses TRBV6-6 and TRBJ1-6; 7 nucleotides match TRBD1. The CDR3 sequence is 14 residues long. With 2 bases clipped from V and 7 bases from J, the junction kept 2 bases outside the gene matches. Germline V gene lookup returns CDR1 MNHNY and CDR2 SVGAGI (reference sequence). DNA for the CDR3: TGTGCCAGCAGTTACGGACAGGCGAATTCACCCCTCCACTTT. It specifies CASSYGQANSPLHF.

The genes are TRBV29-1 and TRBJ2-7; maybe TRBD1 (6 bases). The CDR3 contains 13 residues. The germline CDR1 and CDR2 sequences are SQVTM and ANQGSEA. Trimming took 3 bases from V and 4 from J, leaving 13 bases between them. CDR3 DNA sequence: TGCAGCGTTGAGGCGATGCAGGGGTACGAGCAGTACTTC. Amino acid sequence: CSVEAMQGYEQYF.

This clone appeared a single time. V and J are TRBV6-5 and TRBJ1-2; TRBD1 aligns across 9 bases. Trimming took 0 bases from V and 4 from J; bases not matched to a gene: 3. The CDR3 runs to 15 residues. The germline V gene encodes CDR1 MNHEY and CDR2 SVGAGI. The DNA of the CDR3 is TGTGCCAGCAGTTACTCGGGACAGGGTACCTATGGCTACACCTTC. Residues: CASSYSGQGTYGYTF.

The V call is TRBV19, the J call TRBJ2-7, with a tentative D call TRBD2 (6 bases). Trimming removed 0 bases at V and 4 bases at J, with 16 bases between. The CDR3 runs to 16 residues. Germline CDR1 LNHDA, CDR2 SQIVND (reference sequence). The CDR3 DNA is TGTGCCAGTAGTATAGAAGCGGGCAGATGGGGTTACGAGCAGTACTTC. This codes for CASSIEAGRWGYEQYF.

The chain couples TRBV19 to TRBJ1-2; D uncertain. The germline gives CDR1 LNHDA, CDR2 SQIVND (reference sequence). The CDR3 is 12 residues long. V shed 5 bases and J shed 1 base, with 5 bases lying between them. The DNA of the CDR3 is TGTGCCAGTAGTGTCAGTAACTATGGCTACACCTTC. It encodes CASSVSNYGYTF.

This clone was picked up one time. This sequence joins TRBV5-1 and TRBJ2-2, with 8 bases aligning to TRBD2. The V and J ends lost 3 bases and 4 bases, in that order; junction bases with no gene match: 2. The CDR3 contains 14 residues. CDR1 SGHRS and CDR2 YFSETQ come from the germline V gene. The CDR3, as DNA: TGCGCCAGCAGCTACGGGGGGGGCACCGGGGAGCTGTTTTTT. This sequence encodes CASSYGGGTGELFF.

The chain uses TRBV6-1 and TRBJ2-1; 10 bases are shared with TRBD2. Germline values: CDR1 MNHNS, CDR2 SASEGT. The CDR3 consists of 16 residues. The J segment lost 3 bases and the V segment lost 4 bases, leaving 6 bases of the junction unmatched. The CDR3 loop is CASSASSGGSYNEQFF. CDR3 DNA sequence: TGTGCCAGCAGTGCCTCTAGCGGGGGAAGCTACAATGAGCAGTTCTTC.